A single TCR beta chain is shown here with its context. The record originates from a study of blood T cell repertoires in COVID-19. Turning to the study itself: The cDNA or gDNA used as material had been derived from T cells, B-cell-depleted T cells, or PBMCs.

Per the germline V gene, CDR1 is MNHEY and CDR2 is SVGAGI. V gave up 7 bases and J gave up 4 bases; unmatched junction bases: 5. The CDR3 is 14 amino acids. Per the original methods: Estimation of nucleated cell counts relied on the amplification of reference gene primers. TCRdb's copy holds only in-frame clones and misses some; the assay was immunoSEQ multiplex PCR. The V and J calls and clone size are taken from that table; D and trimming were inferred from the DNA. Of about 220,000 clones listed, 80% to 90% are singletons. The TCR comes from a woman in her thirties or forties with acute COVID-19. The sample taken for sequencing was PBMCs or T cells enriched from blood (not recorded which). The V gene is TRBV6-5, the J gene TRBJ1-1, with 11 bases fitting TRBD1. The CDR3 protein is CASTSGTGGTEAFF. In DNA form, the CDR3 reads TGTGCCAGCACCTCCGGGACAGGGGGCACTGAAGCTTTCTTT.